This entry lists 18 T cell receptor beta chains sequenced from one sample in a study of control samples from healthy donors and cancer patients. TCRdb's copy holds only in-frame clones and misses some; the assay was immunoSEQ multiplex PCR. In the table there are roughly 130,000 clones, 80% to 90% of which are singletons. Sequenced: blood. The receptors originated from a woman in her thirties in good health.

The gene calls are TRBV18 and TRBJ1-2; possibly TRBD1 for D (5 bases). Looked up from germline, CDR1 is KGHSH and CDR2 is LQKENI. V was trimmed by 2 bases and J by 8 bases, leaving 15 bases between them. CDR3 length: 14 residues. CDR3 sequence (DNA): TGTGCCAGCTCACCAGGGACCGCCGGAGAGGGCTACACCTTC. Translation: CASSPGTAGEGYTF.

This chain links TRBV19 with TRBJ2-7, with 9 bases matching TRBD1. Trimming took 11 bases from V and 0 from J; bases not matched to a gene: 5. CDR3 length: 13 residues. Germline-derived CDR1 and CDR2 are LNHDA and SQIVND (reference sequence). CDR3 in amino acids: CASRDRASYEQYF. The CDR3 nucleotides read TGTGCCTCCAGGGACAGGGCCTCCTACGAGCAGTACTTC.

This sequence joins TRBV7-8 and TRBJ1-1, with D uncertain. With 5 bases removed from V and 0 bases from J, the gap between germline ends came to 10 bases. This CDR3 region has 14 residues. Germline CDR1 and CDR2: SGHVS and FQNEAQ. In DNA, the CDR3 is TGTGCCAGCAGCCCGAAGGTGATGAACACTGAAGCTTTCTTT. This translates into CASSPKVMNTEAFF.

The CDR3 bases are TGTGCCAGCAGTTTCCAGGGGGCGCCTTTGAACACTGAAGCTTTCTTT. As protein: CASSFQGAPLNTEAFF. The V gene is TRBV28, the J gene TRBJ1-1; 8 nucleotides match TRBD1. The CDR3 is made up of 16 amino acids. Trimming at V came to 3 bases and at J to 0 bases, leaving 6 bases not matched to a gene. Germline V CDR1 and CDR2: MDHEN, SYDVKM.

Only one count was recorded for this clone. The chain is built from TRBV19 and TRBJ2-4, with 7 bases matching TRBD1. With 6 bases clipped from V and 0 bases from J, the junction kept 5 bases outside the gene matches. CDR1 is LNHDA, CDR2 SQIVND, per germline (reference sequence). This CDR3 has 15 amino acids. The CDR3 DNA reads TGTGCCAGTAGAGGGACAGACCTAGCCAAAAACATTCAGTACTTC. This sequence encodes CASRGTDLAKNIQYF.

The gene calls are TRBV7-8 and TRBJ1-4; the D gene is possibly TRBD1 (5 bases). This CDR3 contains 13 residues. Germline V gene sequence: CDR1 SGHVS, CDR2 FQNEAQ. V was clipped by 3 bases and J by 8 bases, with 10 bases between them. The CDR3 sequence is CASSLSGYEKLFF. The CDR3 bases are TGTGCCAGCAGCTTGTCAGGGTACGAAAAACTGTTTTTT.

The V gene is TRBV30, the J gene TRBJ2-7; D could derive from TRBD1 or TRBD2 (5 bases each). CDR3 length: 13 amino acids. Trimming pared 4 bases from V and 0 bases from J, leaving 10 bases between. The germline gives CDR1 GTSNPN, CDR2 SVGIG (reference sequence). The CDR3 DNA is TGTGCCTGGAACGCAGGGAGCTCCTACGAGCAGTACTTC. Translated, it gives CAWNAGSSYEQYF.

V usage is TRBV4-1 and J usage is TRBJ1-2, with D possibly matching TRBD1 (5 bases). The germline CDR1 and CDR2 sequences are MGHRA and YSYEKL. Trimming removed 2 bases from V and 3 bases from J, with 13 bases in between. CDR3 length: 15 residues. This CDR3 reads CASSQPGLDYYGYTF. DNA for the CDR3: TGCGCCAGCAGCCAACCGGGGCTGGACTACTATGGCTACACCTTC.

The chain couples TRBV11-2 to TRBJ1-6; tentatively, D is TRBD1 (6 bases). V was cut by 5 bases and J by 14 bases, with 22 bases left in between. The CDR3 spans 15 residues. Germline V CDR1 and CDR2: SGHAT, FQNNGV. This CDR3 is CASSPSRRDTGTLHF. CDR3 nucleotides: TGTGCCAGCAGCCCCTCCCGCCGGGACACGGGCACCCTCCACTTT.

The chain is built from TRBV5-4 and TRBJ2-3, with D uncertain. The germline V gene encodes CDR1 SGHNT and CDR2 YYREEE (reference sequence). CDR3 length: 15 amino acids. Trimming removed 4 bases at V and 1 base at J, with 13 bases between. Here the CDR3 DNA reads TGTGCCAGCAGCGCGGTAGCCCGGGGCACAGATACGCAGTATTTT. This sequence encodes CASSAVARGTDTQYF.

The rearrangement joins TRBV27 to TRBJ2-5, with D possibly matching TRBD2 (6 bases). V lost 2 bases to trimming and J lost 5 bases, with 9 bases between them. The CDR3 runs to 13 residues. The germline gives CDR1 MNHEY, CDR2 SMNVEV (reference sequence). DNA for the CDR3: TGTGCCAGCAGTTTAGGAGGGGCCGAGACCCAGTACTTC. It yields the protein CASSLGGAETQYF.

The chain employs TRBV7-6 and TRBJ2-1, with D perhaps matching TRBD1 (5 bases). V was pared by 7 bases and J by 4 bases, with 11 bases between. In germline, CDR1 is SGHVS, CDR2 FNYEAQ. This CDR3 region has 13 residues. Here the CDR3 DNA reads TGTGCCAGCAAGGCAGGGCGTTACAATGAGCAGTTCTTC. Protein product: CASKAGRYNEQFF.

This clone was detected only once. V and J are TRBV6-2 or TRBV6-3 and TRBJ1-5; D unclear. The germline V gene encodes CDR1 MNHEY and CDR2 SVGEGT. This CDR3 is 15 amino acids long. The V gene lost 0 bases and the J gene lost 5 bases, with 11 bases spanning the gap. The CDR3 sequence is CASSYSPGYDQPQHF. Here the CDR3 DNA reads TGTGCCAGCAGTTACTCGCCGGGGTACGATCAGCCCCAGCATTTT.

The chain's CDR3 is CASSVTSGNTGELFF. The DNA for the CDR3 is TGCGCCAGCAGCGTCACTAGCGGGAACACCGGGGAGCTGTTTTTT. V gene TRBV5-1 combines with J gene TRBJ2-2; 8 positions match TRBD2. The CDR3 extends over 15 amino acids. Germline V gene lookup returns CDR1 SGHRS and CDR2 YFSETQ. Germline trimming cut 4 bases from V and 1 base from J; bases unmatched to any gene: 3.

The chain is built from TRBV29-1 and TRBJ1-3; D call uncertain. Deletions cut 4 bases from V and 2 bases from J, with 9 bases between. The CDR3 has 13 amino acids. Germline V gene lookup returns CDR1 SQVTM and CDR2 ANQGSEA. The CDR3 is CSVVGGPGNTIYF. Written as DNA, the CDR3 is TGCAGCGTTGTAGGAGGACCTGGAAACACCATATATTTT.

J is TRBJ1-5 and V is TRBV5-8; D unclear. Per germline, CDR1 SGHTS and CDR2 YDEGEE. V lost 1 base to trimming and J lost 1 base, with 0 bases between them. The CDR3 runs to 12 residues. This CDR3 is CASSLSNQPQHF. In DNA form, the CDR3 reads TGTGCCAGCAGCTTGAGCAATCAGCCCCAGCATTTT.

This chain connects TRBV19 to TRBJ2-3; TRBD1 matches 9 bases. The germline V gene encodes CDR1 LNHDA and CDR2 SQIVND (reference sequence). The CDR3 runs to 13 residues. The J segment lost 5 bases and the V segment lost 7 bases, leaving 4 bases of the junction unmatched. The CDR3 spells CASTGQGIDTQYF. The DNA for the CDR3 is TGTGCCAGTACCGGACAGGGGATAGATACGCAGTATTTT.

This sequence joins TRBV15 and TRBJ2-3; 8 bases are shared with TRBD1. Germline values: CDR1 LNHNV, CDR2 YYDKDF (reference sequence). Unmatched junction bases numbered 8, after V lost 5 bases and J lost 4 bases. This CDR3 comprises 15 residues. This CDR3 reads CATSARQGLADTQYF. As DNA, the CDR3 is TGTGCCACCAGCGCTCGACAGGGGCTGGCAGATACGCAGTATTTT. Looking up the rest from reference TRBV15 and TRBJ2-3 gives the full variable domain: DAMVIQNPRYQVTQFGKPVTLSCSQTLNHNVMYWYQQKSSQAPKLLFHYYDKDFNNEADTPDNFQSRRPNTSFCFLDIRSPGLGDTAMYLCATSARQGLADTQYFGPGTRLTVL.